The sequence of this TCR beta chain was determined in a study of T cells after yellow fever vaccination. The V and J ends lost 2 bases and 1 base, in that order; junction bases with no gene match: 6. The CDR3 has 17 amino acids. Germline CDR1 is SGHTA and CDR2 is FQGNSA. TCRdb redid the calling of the 5' RACE reads with MiXCR, one entry per CDR3 protein. The top ten hold 18% of the sample, which has around 340,000 distinct CDR3 sequences, more than 8.5% seen once. The J gene is TRBJ2-4, the V gene TRBV7-2; 9 bases map to TRBD1. The sequence came from a man aged 18-30 years who received the YFV17D yellow fever vaccine. The sequencing used PBMCs, collected on the day of the first yellow fever vaccination. CDR3 sequence reads: CASSLSQGQGAKNIQYF. In DNA, the CDR3 is TGTGCCAGCAGCTTATCCCAAGGACAGGGGGCCAAAAACATTCAGTACTTC.